Listed here are 12 T cell receptor beta chains from one sample, sequenced in a study of blood T cells in healthy people across ages. A second PCR, run for roughly 7 to 12 cycles, used a sample-barcoded 5' primer plus a J-beta primer mix. TCRdb passed the 5' RACE reads through MiXCR, listing each CDR3 protein once. Here the sample spans 600,000 to 900,000 distinct CDR3 sequences, more than 25% being singletons. These data also formed part of another study, on T cells of mothers and their children.

Material: blood. The receptors derive from a boy under 18 in good health.

The CDR3 here is CAISESGSGTNRDEQFF. The CDR3 DNA reads as TGTGCCATCAGTGAGTCGGGATCCGGGACTAACCGCGATGAGCAGTTCTTC. The rearrangement joins TRBV10-3 to TRBJ2-1; 7 bases line up with TRBD2. Trimming at V came to 0 bases and at J to 8 bases, leaving 13 bases not matched to a gene. CDR1 ENHRY and CDR2 SYGVKD come from the germline V gene. The CDR3 has 17 amino acids.

The rearrangement uses TRBV12-3 or TRBV12-4 and TRBJ1-1; 9 positions match TRBD1. The CDR3 runs 15 residues. J lost 4 bases, V lost 6 bases, and 9 bases had no gene match. CDR3 region: CASRPPGTGFTEAFF. DNA for the CDR3: TGTGCCAGCAGACCACCCGGGACAGGGTTCACTGAAGCTTTCTTT.

This chain links TRBV4-1 with TRBJ2-1; 8 bases are a match to TRBD2. Losses at the gene ends were 3 bases for V and 0 bases for J; bases not matched to a gene: 4. The germline CDR1 and CDR2 sequences are MGHRA and YSYEKL. The CDR3 has 16 residues. The CDR3 DNA follows: TGCGCCAGCAGCCAGGCGGCGGGGGGCTCCTACAATGAGCAGTTCTTC. This gives the protein CASSQAAGGSYNEQFF.

Concerning this clonotype: A junction boundary mismatches the germline segment, possibly from a read error. The V call is TRBV30, the J call TRBJ1-2, with D possibly matching TRBD1 (5 bases). The CDR3 contains 15 residues. Germline CDR1 and CDR2: GTSNPN and SVGIG (reference sequence). In DNA form, the CDR3 reads TGTGCCTGGACGGGGGGGTTGTCGGCTAACTATGGCCACACCTTC. Encoded protein: CAWTGGLSANYGHTF.

This clonotype was detected only once. The chain joins TRBV3-1 to TRBJ1-6, with D perhaps TRBD1 (5 bases). Deletions cut 2 bases from V and 7 bases from J, with 9 bases between. Looked up from germline, CDR1 is LGHDT and CDR2 is YNNKEL (reference sequence). CDR3 length: 14 residues. DNA of the CDR3: TGTGCCAGCAGCCAATTCAGACAGAATTCACCCCTCCACTTT. Translating it yields CASSQFRQNSPLHF.

V usage is TRBV20-1 and J usage is TRBJ1-1; no clear D gene. V lost 0 bases and J lost 6, with 11 bases in between. The CDR3 sequence is 13 residues long. Germline assignment: CDR1 DFQATT and CDR2 SNEGSKA (reference sequence). The CDR3 region is CSARDPVRPEAFF. DNA for the CDR3: TGCAGTGCTAGAGATCCAGTACGGCCTGAAGCTTTCTTT.

The V gene is TRBV20-1, the J gene TRBJ2-1; TRBD2 aligns across 8 bases. V shed 3 bases, J shed 0 bases, and the junction held 1 base outside the gene matches. CDR3 length: 14 residues. Germline assignment: CDR1 DFQATT and CDR2 SNEGSKA (reference sequence). The CDR3 loop reads CSASRGGSYNEQFF. The CDR3 region has the DNA TGCAGTGCTAGCCGGGGGGGCTCCTACAATGAGCAGTTCTTC.

CDR3 sequence: CASSPRTDGTEAFF. The CDR3, as DNA: TGTGCCAGCAGCCCCCGGACCGACGGGACTGAAGCTTTCTTT. The V and J genes are TRBV7-9 and TRBJ1-1; the D is unclear. V was pared by 5 bases and J by 5 bases, with 15 bases between. The CDR3 runs to 14 residues. Germline assignment: CDR1 SEHNR and CDR2 FQNEAQ (reference sequence).

This clonotype was seen only a few times. The J gene is TRBJ2-1, the V gene TRBV20-1; 12 bases match TRBD2. The CDR3 is 15 amino acids. The J segment lost 4 bases and the V segment lost 0 bases, leaving 1 base of the junction unmatched. CDR1 DFQATT and CDR2 SNEGSKA come from the germline V gene (reference sequence). Written as DNA, the CDR3 is TGCAGTGCTAGAGACCTAGCGGGGGGGTACAATGAGCAGTTCTTC. Residues: CSARDLAGGYNEQFF.

This clonotype turned up a few times. The chain is built from TRBV20-1 and TRBJ2-4; the D gene is possibly TRBD1 (5 bases). This CDR3 is built from 15 residues. CDR1 is DFQATT and CDR2 is SNEGSKA in the germline V gene (reference sequence). Trimming cost V 5 bases and J 5 bases, with 19 bases left between them. CDR3 amino acids: CSASPFVGAENIQYF. The CDR3 coding sequence is TGCAGTGCTTCCCCGTTCGTTGGGGCGGAAAACATTCAGTACTTC.

This clonotype turned up a few times. The rearrangement links TRBV7-9 to TRBJ1-4, with TRBD1 as a possible D gene (5 bases). Per the germline V gene, CDR1 is SEHNR and CDR2 is FQNEAQ (reference sequence). Trimming removed 9 bases at V and 4 bases at J, with 15 bases between. The CDR3 has 14 amino acids. CDR3 sequence (DNA): TGTGCCAGTGGAGGACATCTAAGTAATGAAAAACTGTTTTTT. It encodes CASGGHLSNEKLFF. Drawing the rest from reference TRBV7-9 and TRBJ1-4, the complete variable domain is DTGVSQNPRHKITKRGQNVTFRCDPISEHNRLYWYRQTLGQGPEFLTYFQNEAQLEKSRLLSDRFSAERPKGSFSTLEIQRTEQGDSAMYLCASGGHLSNEKLFFGSGTQLSVL.

Turning to this clonotype: The junction differs from germline at one of its ends, possibly a read error. This chain joins TRBV7-3 and TRBJ2-1; TRBD1 agrees at 9 bases. The CDR3 spans 13 residues. The germline CDR1 and CDR2 sequences are SGHTA and FQGTGA. This chain's CDR3 is CASSLMGDRDYSF. The CDR3 bases are TGTGCCAGCAGCTTAATGGGGGACAGGGACTACTCCTTC. Looking up the rest from reference TRBV7-3 and TRBJ2-1 gives the full variable domain: GAGVSQTPSNKVTEKGKYVELRCDPISGHTALYWYRQSLGQGPEFLIYFQGTGAADDSGLPNDRFFAVRPEGSVSTLKIQRTERGDSAVYLCASSLMGDRDYSFGPGTRLTVL.